The 17 T cell receptor beta chains below were found in one sample sequenced in a study of T cell clones after liver transplantation. Repertoires were generated with immunoSEQ multiplex PCR, while TCRdb's copy carries only in-frame clones and drops some. The sample gives about 120,000 clones, approximately 90% of which show up once; more than 0.8% is in the top ten. The sequenced sample was CD4+ T cells from blood, obtained 12 months after liver transplant. All receptors come from a human patient who received a liver transplant. Some T cells here may be from the graft donor.

The CDR3 region is CASRGPTSGTYEQYF. The CDR3 DNA reads as TGTGCCAGCAGGGGGCCAACTAGCGGCACCTACGAGCAGTACTTC. This chain joins TRBV2 and TRBJ2-7; 8 bases map to TRBD2. The CDR3 runs to 15 residues. Germline V gene lookup returns CDR1 SNHLY and CDR2 FYNNEI. V was clipped by 6 bases and J by 2 bases; unmatched bases: 9.

This chain links TRBV9 with TRBJ2-3; D call uncertain. Looked up from germline, CDR1 is SGDLS and CDR2 is YYNGEE. The CDR3 sequence is 13 residues long. V lost 2 bases and J 4 bases, leaving 8 bases between the germline ends. The CDR3 bases are TGTGCCAGCAGCGTCGGACCCGCAGATACGCAGTATTTT. Residues: CASSVGPADTQYF.

This sequence joins TRBV6-5 and TRBJ2-3, with 8 bases identical to TRBD2. V shed 7 bases and J 0 bases; nucleotides not matched to a gene: 3. The CDR3 runs 14 residues. Germline CDR1 and CDR2: MNHEY and SVGAGI. CDR3 residues: CASMLAGSTDTQYF. In nucleotides, the CDR3 is TGTGCCAGCATGTTAGCGGGAAGCACAGATACGCAGTATTTT.

This clone was recorded a few times. This chain links TRBV11-3 with TRBJ2-7; D is perhaps TRBD1 (5 bases). The CDR3 spans 14 residues. V shed 5 bases and J shed 2 bases, with 13 bases lying between them. Germline V gene data show CDR1 as SGHNT and CDR2 as YENEEA. The DNA for the CDR3 is TGTGCCAGCAGCCCCCACAGGATCCCCTACGAGCAGTACTTC. Its protein is CASSPHRIPYEQYF.

The CDR3 sequence is CASSGDRGFYGYTF. Here the CDR3 DNA reads TGTGCCAGCAGTGGGGACAGGGGGTTCTATGGCTACACCTTC. This chain uses TRBV2 with TRBJ1-2, with 11 bases identical to TRBD1. The V segment lost 4 bases and the J segment 4 bases; nucleotides outside the gene matches: 2. Germline CDR1 reads SNHLY; CDR2 reads FYNNEI. This CDR3 region has 14 residues.

This clone was counted a few times. The chain recombines TRBV11-1 with TRBJ1-1; D is ambiguous. Per germline, CDR1 SGHAT and CDR2 FQDESV (reference sequence). V was pared by 1 base and J by 9 bases, with 12 bases between. The CDR3 loop spans 13 amino acids. The CDR3 reads CASSLGTAAKAFF. CDR3 nucleotides: TGTGCCAGCAGCTTAGGGACTGCCGCGAAAGCTTTCTTT.

This chain connects TRBV19 to TRBJ1-2, with D perhaps matching TRBD1 (5 bases). Germline V gene lookup returns CDR1 LNHDA and CDR2 SQIVND (reference sequence). The CDR3 has 13 residues. With 4 bases removed from V and 0 bases from J, the gap between germline ends came to 6 bases. CDR3 nucleotide sequence: TGTGCCAGTAGTACAGGGTCTAACTATGGCTACACCTTC. This gives the protein CASSTGSNYGYTF.

The V gene is TRBV7-3, the J gene TRBJ2-7; 9 positions match TRBD2. Looked up from germline, CDR1 is SGHTA and CDR2 is FQGTGA. The CDR3 spans 16 residues. J gave up 2 bases and V 5 bases, and 10 bases lay outside the gene matches. CDR3 nucleotides: TGTGCCAGCAGCCCTAATAGCGGGAGCTCTACCTACGAGCAGTACTTC. This encodes CASSPNSGSSTYEQYF.

The rearrangement uses TRBV7-9 and TRBJ1-2; D is ambiguous. CDR3 length: 14 amino acids. The V end lost 0 bases, the J end lost 4 bases, and 9 bases lay between the germline ends. Germline CDR1 reads SEHNR; CDR2 reads FQNEAQ (reference sequence). CDR3 sequence (DNA): TGTGCCAGCAGCTTAGCCGGGGTCACCTATGGCTACACCTTC. It specifies CASSLAGVTYGYTF.

The chain uses TRBV5-1 and TRBJ2-5; the D gene is possibly TRBD1 (6 bases). Trimming left V 1 base short and J 5 bases short, with 9 bases between. Per the germline V gene, CDR1 is SGHRS and CDR2 is YFSETQ. The CDR3 covers 13 residues. CDR3 region: CASSLTGSETQYF. The CDR3 nucleotides are TGCGCCAGCAGCTTGACAGGGAGTGAGACCCAGTACTTC.

This clone was seen more than once but under ten times. The chain couples TRBV19 to TRBJ1-5; D is unclear. Germline V gene sequence: CDR1 LNHDA, CDR2 SQIVND (reference sequence). The germline V and J ends were trimmed by 7 bases and 4 bases, with 20 bases remaining between them. This CDR3 has 16 amino acids. The CDR3 reads CASTYLPGRHNQPQHF. CDR3 nucleotide sequence: TGTGCCAGTACCTATTTACCCGGGCGCCATAATCAGCCCCAGCATTTT.

The chain has TRBV9 and TRBJ2-2; D is uncertain. V gave up 3 bases and J gave up 6 bases, with 9 bases separating them. In germline, CDR1 is SGDLS, CDR2 YYNGEE. The CDR3 consists of 13 residues. This chain's CDR3 is CASSGPVAGELFF. As DNA, the CDR3 is TGTGCCAGCAGCGGACCGGTGGCCGGGGAGCTGTTTTTT.

V usage is TRBV11-3 and J usage is TRBJ2-5; TRBD2 aligns across 12 bases. Unmatched junction bases numbered 0, after V lost 1 base and J lost 0 bases. The CDR3 consists of 16 residues. Germline CDR1 SGHNT, CDR2 YENEEA. CDR3 loop: CASSLGTSGNQETQYF. The DNA of the CDR3 is TGTGCCAGCAGCTTAGGGACTAGCGGGAACCAAGAGACCCAGTACTTC.

The J gene is TRBJ2-3, the V gene TRBV5-1, with 9 bases lining up with TRBD2. This CDR3 has 15 amino acids. The V gene end was trimmed by 0 bases and the J gene end by 2 bases; junction bases not matched to a gene: 1. Per germline, CDR1 SGHRS and CDR2 YFSETQ. CDR3 sequence reads: CASSLASGITDTQYF. The CDR3 nucleotides read TGCGCCAGCAGCTTGGCTAGCGGGATCACAGATACGCAGTATTTT.

V and J are TRBV4-1 and TRBJ1-4, with unresolved D. This CDR3 spans 16 amino acids. V lost 2 bases to trimming and J lost 3 bases, with 13 bases between them. Germline V CDR1 and CDR2: MGHRA, YSYEKL. The CDR3 DNA reads as TGCGCCAGCAGCCAAACTTTACAGCGCCCTAATGAAAAACTGTTTTTT. Its protein is CASSQTLQRPNEKLFF.

This clone was seen more than once but under ten times. The V gene is TRBV7-8, the J gene TRBJ2-7; tentative D call: TRBD1 (5 bases). The germline V gene encodes CDR1 SGHVS and CDR2 FQNEAQ. The CDR3 is 15 residues long. V was cut by 5 bases and J by 2 bases, with 16 bases left in between. The CDR3 DNA sequence: TGTGCCAGCAGCCTCCGAGAAGGACAAACCTACGAGCAGTACTTC. It encodes CASSLREGQTYEQYF. Full variable domain (remainder filled in from reference TRBV7-8 and TRBJ2-7): GAGVSQSPRYKVAKRGQDVALRCDPISGHVSLFWYQQALGQGPEFLTYFQNEAQLDKSGLPSDRFFAERPEGSVSTLKIQRTQQEDSAVYLCASSLREGQTYEQYFGPGTRLTVT.

The sample holds a few counts of this clone. The chain combines TRBV25-1 with TRBJ2-1; the match to TRBD1 covers 7 bases. In germline, CDR1 is MGHDK, CDR2 SYGVNS. V lost 5 bases to trimming and J lost 8 bases; unmatched junction nucleotides: 6. The CDR3 is 13 amino acids. The CDR3 region has the DNA TGTGCCAGCAGTAGCGACAGGGTGGATGAGCAGTTCTTC. Translation: CASSSDRVDEQFF.